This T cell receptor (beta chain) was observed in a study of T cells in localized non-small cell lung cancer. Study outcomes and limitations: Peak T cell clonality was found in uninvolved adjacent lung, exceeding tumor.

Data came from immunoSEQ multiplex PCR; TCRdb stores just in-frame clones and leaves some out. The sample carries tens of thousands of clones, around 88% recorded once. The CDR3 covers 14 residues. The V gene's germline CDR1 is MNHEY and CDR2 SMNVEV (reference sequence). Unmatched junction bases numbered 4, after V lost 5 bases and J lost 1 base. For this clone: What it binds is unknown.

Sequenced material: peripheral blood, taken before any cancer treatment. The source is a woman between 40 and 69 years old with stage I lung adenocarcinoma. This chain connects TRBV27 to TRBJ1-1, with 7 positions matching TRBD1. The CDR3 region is CASSTTGKNTEAFF. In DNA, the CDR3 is TGTGCCAGCAGTACGACAGGGAAGAACACTGAAGCTTTCTTT.